A single sample gave rise to the 3 T cell receptor beta chains below, sequenced in a study of cytomegalovirus exposure and HLA in healthy donors. PCR employed 60 Vbeta and 13 Jbeta primers. Clones were read by immunoSEQ multiplex PCR, and TCRdb kept only the in-frame ones, dropping some. Of approximately 150,000 clones in the sample, approximately 79% were seen once. Sequenced: PBMCs. These receptors were obtained from a man in his forties or fifties in good health and CMV-seropositive.

This clone was seen a few times. The chain is built from TRBV5-5 and TRBJ2-3; possibly TRBD2 for D (5 bases). Germline V gene sequence: CDR1 SGHKS, CDR2 YYEKEE (reference sequence). V was cut by 2 bases and J by 2 bases, with 12 bases left in between. This CDR3 is 15 amino acids long. CDR3 nucleotides: TGTGCCAGCAGCTTAGTAGCGCCCGTCACAGATACGCAGTATTTT. Encoded protein: CASSLVAPVTDTQYF.

The chain carries TRBV7-9 and TRBJ2-1, with TRBD2 matching 7 bases. From germline, CDR1 is SEHNR and CDR2 FQNEAQ (reference sequence). Germline trimming cut 2 bases from V and 6 bases from J; bases unmatched to any gene: 4. This CDR3 has 14 amino acids. The DNA of the CDR3 is TGTGCCAGCAGCTTATTTTCTAGCGGCAATGAGCAGTTCTTC. This codes for CASSLFSSGNEQFF.

This clone was recorded once. The chain carries TRBV7-8 and TRBJ2-5; D gene ambiguous. CDR1 is SGHVS, CDR2 FQNEAQ, per germline. V gave up 7 bases and J gave up 3 bases, with 15 bases separating them. The CDR3 sequence is 14 residues long. As DNA, the CDR3 is TGTGCCAGCACCCCCCCGGGTCGGGAAGAGACCCAGTACTTC. The encoded protein is CASTPPGREETQYF.